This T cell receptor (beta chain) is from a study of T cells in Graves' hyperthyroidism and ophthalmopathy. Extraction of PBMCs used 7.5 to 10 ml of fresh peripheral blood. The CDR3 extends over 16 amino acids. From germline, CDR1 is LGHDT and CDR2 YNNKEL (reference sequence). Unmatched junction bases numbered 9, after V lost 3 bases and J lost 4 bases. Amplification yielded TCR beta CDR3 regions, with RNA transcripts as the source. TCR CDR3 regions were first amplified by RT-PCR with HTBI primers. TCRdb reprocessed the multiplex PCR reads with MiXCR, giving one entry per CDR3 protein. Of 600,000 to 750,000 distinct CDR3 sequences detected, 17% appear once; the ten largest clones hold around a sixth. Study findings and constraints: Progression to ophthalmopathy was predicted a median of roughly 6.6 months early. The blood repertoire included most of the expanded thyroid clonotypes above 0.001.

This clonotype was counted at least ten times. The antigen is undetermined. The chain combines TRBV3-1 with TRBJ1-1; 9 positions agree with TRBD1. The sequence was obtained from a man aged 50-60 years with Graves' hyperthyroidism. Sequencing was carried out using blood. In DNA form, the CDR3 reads TGTGCCAGCAGCCAGGCTAGGACAGGGGCGCGCACTGAAGCTTTCTTT. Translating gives CASSQARTGARTEAFF.